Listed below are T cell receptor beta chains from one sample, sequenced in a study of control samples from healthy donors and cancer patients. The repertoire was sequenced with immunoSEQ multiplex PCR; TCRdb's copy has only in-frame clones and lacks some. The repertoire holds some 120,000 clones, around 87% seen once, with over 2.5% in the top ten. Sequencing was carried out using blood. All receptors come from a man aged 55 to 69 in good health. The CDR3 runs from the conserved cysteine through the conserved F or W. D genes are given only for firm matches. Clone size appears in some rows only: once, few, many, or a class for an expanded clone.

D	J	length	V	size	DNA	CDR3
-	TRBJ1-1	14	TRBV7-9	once	TGTGCCAGCAGCTTAGGGCAGGTGAACACTGAAGCTTTCTTT	CASSLGQVNTEAFF
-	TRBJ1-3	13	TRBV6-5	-	TGTGCCAGCATGCGAGACTCTGGAAACACCATATATTTT	CASMRDSGNTIYF
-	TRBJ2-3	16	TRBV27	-	TGTGCCAGCAGGGAGACGGACAGCCTTCTCACAGATACGCAGTATTTT	CASRETDSLLTDTQYF
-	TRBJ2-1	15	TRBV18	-	TGTGCCAGCTCACCATTGGGGAGCTCCTACAATGAGCAGTTCTTC	CASSPLGSSYNEQFF
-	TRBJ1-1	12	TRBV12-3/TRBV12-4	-	TGTGCCAGCATGGGGCCGCCCACTGAAGCTTTCTTT	CASMGPPTEAFF
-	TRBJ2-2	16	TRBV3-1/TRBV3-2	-	TGTGCCAGCAGCCAAGTTTCACAGTCCTTAGACGGGGAGCTGTTTTTT	CASSQVSQSLDGELFF
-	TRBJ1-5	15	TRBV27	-	TGTGCCAGCAGTTTAACTTCACAGAGCAATCAGCCCCAGCATTTT	CASSLTSQSNQPQHF
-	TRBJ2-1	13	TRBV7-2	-	TGTGCCAGCAGCTTATCCCTGGGCAATGAGCAGTTCTTC	CASSLSLGNEQFF
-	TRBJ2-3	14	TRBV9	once	TGTGCCAGCAGCGAAGCAGGGGCAAGAGATACGCAGTATTTT	CASSEAGARDTQYF
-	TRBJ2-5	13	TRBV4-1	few	TGCGCCAGCAGCCCCCTCGGGGGCGAGACCCAGTACTTC	CASSPLGGETQYF
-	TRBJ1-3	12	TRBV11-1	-	TGTGCCAGCAGCTACTCCACAAACACCATATATTTT	CASSYSTNTIYF
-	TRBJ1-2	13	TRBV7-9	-	TGTGCCAGCAGTCCCCAGGTCGGCTATGGCTACACCTTC	CASSPQVGYGYTF
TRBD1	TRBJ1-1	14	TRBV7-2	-	TGTGCCAGCAGCCTATACGACAGGGGCACTGAAGCTTTCTTT	CASSLYDRGTEAFF
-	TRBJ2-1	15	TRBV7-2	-	TGTGCCAGCAACTCAAGGGATGCATTTAACAATGAGCAGTTCTTC	CASNSRDAFNNEQFF